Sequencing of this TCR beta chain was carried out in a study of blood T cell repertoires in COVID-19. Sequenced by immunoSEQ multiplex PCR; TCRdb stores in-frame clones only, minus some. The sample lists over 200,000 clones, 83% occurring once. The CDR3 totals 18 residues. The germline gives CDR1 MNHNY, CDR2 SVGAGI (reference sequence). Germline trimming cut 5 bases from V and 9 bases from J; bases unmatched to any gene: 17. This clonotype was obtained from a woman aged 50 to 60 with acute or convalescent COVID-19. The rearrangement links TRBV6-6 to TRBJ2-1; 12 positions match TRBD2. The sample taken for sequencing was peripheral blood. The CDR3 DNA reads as TGTGCCAGCAGTCCAATTCGACTAGCGGGAGTGAGGGAGGGTGAGCAGTTCTTC. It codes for CASSPIRLAGVREGEQFF.